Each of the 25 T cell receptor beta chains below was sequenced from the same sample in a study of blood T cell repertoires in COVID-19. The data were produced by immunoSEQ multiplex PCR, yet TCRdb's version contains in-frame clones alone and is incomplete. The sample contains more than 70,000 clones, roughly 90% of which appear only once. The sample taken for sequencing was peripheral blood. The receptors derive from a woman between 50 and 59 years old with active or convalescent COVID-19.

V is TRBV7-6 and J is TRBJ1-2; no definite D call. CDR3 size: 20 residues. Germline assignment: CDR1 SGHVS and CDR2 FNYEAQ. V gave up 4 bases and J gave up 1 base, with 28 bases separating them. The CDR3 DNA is TGTGCCAGCAGCTCCCTTATAGGTGGGAGTGGAGCGGGATATAACTATGGCTACACCTTC. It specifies CASSSLIGGSGAGYNYGYTF.

The chain's CDR3 is CASSVPGPEQFF. Here the CDR3 DNA reads TGTGCCAGTAGTGTTCCAGGGCCTGAGCAGTTCTTC. This chain links TRBV19 with TRBJ2-1, with D possibly TRBD1 on 5 matching bases. Between the trimmed V and J ends, which lost 5 bases and 9 bases, there was a span of 11 bases. The CDR3 extends over 12 amino acids. Germline assignment: CDR1 LNHDA and CDR2 SQIVND (reference sequence).

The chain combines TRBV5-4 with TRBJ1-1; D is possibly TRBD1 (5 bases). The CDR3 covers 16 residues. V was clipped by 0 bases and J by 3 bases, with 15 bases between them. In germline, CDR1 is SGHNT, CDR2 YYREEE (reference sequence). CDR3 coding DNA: TGTGCCAGCAGCTTGGGTGCAGGGCTGACGGACACTGAAGCTTTCTTT. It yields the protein CASSLGAGLTDTEAFF.

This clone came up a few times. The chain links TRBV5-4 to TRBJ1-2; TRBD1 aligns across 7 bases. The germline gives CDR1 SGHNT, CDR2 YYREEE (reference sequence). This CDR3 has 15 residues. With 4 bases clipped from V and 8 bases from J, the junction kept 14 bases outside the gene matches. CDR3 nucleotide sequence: TGTGCCAGCAGCACGTCAGGGGGATTATCGGTAGGCTACACCTTC. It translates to CASSTSGGLSVGYTF.

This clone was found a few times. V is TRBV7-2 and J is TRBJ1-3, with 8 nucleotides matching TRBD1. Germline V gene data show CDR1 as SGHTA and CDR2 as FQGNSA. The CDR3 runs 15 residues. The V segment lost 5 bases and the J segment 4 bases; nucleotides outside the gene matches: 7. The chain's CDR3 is CASSIGQGYGNTIYF. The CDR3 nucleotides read TGTGCCAGCAGCATTGGACAGGGTTACGGAAACACCATATATTTT.

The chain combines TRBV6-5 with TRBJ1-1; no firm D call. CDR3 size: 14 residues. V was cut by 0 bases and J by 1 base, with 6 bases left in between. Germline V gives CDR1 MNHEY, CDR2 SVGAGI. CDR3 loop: CASSYSGRNTEAFF. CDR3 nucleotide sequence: TGTGCCAGCAGTTACTCTGGGAGGAACACTGAAGCTTTCTTT.

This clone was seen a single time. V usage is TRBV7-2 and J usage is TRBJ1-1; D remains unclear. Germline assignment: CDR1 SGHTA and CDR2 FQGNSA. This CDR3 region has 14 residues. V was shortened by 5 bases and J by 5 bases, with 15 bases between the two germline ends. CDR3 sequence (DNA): TGTGCCAGCAGCCCAGCGGGCGTAGGGACTGAAGCTTTCTTT. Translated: CASSPAGVGTEAFF.

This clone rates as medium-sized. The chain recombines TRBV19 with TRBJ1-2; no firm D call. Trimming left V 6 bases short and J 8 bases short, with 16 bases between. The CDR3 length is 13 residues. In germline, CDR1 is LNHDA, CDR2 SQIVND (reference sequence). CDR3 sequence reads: CASSFVEGGGYTF. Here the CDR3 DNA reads TGTGCCAGTAGCTTCGTGGAGGGTGGGGGCTACACCTTC.

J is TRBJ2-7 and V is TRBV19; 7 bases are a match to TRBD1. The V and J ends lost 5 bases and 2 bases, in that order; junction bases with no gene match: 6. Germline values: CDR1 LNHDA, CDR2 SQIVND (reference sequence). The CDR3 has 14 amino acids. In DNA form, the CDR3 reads TGTGCCAGTAGTCGGGACAGAATGGCCTACGAGCAGTACTTC. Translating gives CASSRDRMAYEQYF.

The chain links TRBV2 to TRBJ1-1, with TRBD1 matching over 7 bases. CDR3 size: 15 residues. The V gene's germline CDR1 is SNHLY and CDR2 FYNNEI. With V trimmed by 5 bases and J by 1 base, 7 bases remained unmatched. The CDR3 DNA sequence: TGTGCCAGCAGTTCTAACAGGGGCCCGAACACTGAAGCTTTCTTT. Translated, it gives CASSSNRGPNTEAFF.

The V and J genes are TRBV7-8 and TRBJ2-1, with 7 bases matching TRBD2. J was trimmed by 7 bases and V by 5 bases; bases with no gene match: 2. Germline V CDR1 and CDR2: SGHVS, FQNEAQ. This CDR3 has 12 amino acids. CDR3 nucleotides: TGTGCCAGCAGCCACGGGGGGAATGAGCAGTTCTTC. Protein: CASSHGGNEQFF.

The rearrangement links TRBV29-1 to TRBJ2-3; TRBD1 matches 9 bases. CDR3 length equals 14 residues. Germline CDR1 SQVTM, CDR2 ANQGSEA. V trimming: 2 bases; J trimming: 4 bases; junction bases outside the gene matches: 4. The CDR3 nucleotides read TGCAGCGTTGAATCAGGACAGGGGCCAGATACGCAGTATTTT. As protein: CSVESGQGPDTQYF.

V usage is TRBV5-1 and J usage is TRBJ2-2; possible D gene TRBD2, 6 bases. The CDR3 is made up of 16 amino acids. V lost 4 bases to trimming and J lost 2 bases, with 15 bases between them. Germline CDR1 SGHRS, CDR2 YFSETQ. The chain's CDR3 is CASSRRGLENTGELFF. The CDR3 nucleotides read TGCGCCAGCAGCCGGCGGGGACTGGAAAACACCGGGGAGCTGTTTTTT.

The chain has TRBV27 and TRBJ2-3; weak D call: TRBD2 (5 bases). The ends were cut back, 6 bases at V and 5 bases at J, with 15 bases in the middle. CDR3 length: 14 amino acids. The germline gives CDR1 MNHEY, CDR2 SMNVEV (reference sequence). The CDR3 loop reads CASSSQGAGDTQYF. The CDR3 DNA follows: TGTGCCAGCAGCTCACAAGGTGCGGGAGATACGCAGTATTTT.

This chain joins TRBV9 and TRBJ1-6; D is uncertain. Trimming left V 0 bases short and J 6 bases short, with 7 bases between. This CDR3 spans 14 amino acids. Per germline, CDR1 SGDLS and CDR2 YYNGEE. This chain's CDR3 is CASSVGGPNSPLHF. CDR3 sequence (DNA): TGTGCCAGCAGCGTAGGCGGGCCTAATTCACCCCTCCACTTT.

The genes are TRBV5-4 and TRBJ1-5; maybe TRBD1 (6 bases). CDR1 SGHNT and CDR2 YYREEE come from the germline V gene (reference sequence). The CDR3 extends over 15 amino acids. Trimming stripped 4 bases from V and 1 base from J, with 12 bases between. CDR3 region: CASSPGGGSNQPQHF. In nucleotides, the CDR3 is TGTGCCAGCAGCCCGGGGGGGGGCAGCAATCAGCCCCAGCATTTT.

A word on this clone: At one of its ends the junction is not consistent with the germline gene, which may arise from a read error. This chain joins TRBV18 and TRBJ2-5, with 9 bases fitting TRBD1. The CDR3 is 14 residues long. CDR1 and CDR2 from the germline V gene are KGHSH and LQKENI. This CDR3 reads CASSPPAIRDRADF. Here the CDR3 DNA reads TGTGCCAGCTCACCACCTGCGATTCGGGACAGGGCCGACTTC.

CDR3 nucleotides: TGTGCCAGCTACGGCGGGGTGGGGTACTATGGCTACACCTTC. Its translation is CASYGGVGYYGYTF. The gene calls are TRBV27 and TRBJ1-2; D unresolved. Germline assignment: CDR1 MNHEY and CDR2 SMNVEV (reference sequence). The CDR3 is 14 residues long. Trimming pared 8 bases from V and 3 bases from J, leaving 16 bases between.

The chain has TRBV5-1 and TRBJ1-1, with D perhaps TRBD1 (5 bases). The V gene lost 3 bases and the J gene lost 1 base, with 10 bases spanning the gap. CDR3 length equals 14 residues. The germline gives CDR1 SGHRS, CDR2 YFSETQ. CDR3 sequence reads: CASSSDNSNTEAFF. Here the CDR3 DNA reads TGCGCCAGCAGCTCGGACAATTCGAACACTGAAGCTTTCTTT.

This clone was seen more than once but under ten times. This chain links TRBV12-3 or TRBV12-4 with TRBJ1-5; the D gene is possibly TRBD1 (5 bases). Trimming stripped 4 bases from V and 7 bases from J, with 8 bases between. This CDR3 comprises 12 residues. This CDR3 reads CASSSGLQPQHF. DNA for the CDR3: TGTGCCAGCAGTTCAGGGTTGCAGCCCCAGCATTTT.

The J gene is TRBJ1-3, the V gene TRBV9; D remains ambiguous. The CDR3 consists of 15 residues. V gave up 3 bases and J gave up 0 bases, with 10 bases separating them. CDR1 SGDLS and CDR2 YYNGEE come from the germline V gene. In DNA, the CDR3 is TGTGCCAGCAGCGCTTTTATATCCTCTGGAAACACCATATATTTT. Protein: CASSAFISSGNTIYF.

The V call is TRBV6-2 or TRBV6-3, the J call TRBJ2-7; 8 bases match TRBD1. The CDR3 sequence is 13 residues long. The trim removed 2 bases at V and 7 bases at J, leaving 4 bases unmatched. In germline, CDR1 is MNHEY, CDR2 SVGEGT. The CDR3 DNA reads TGTGCCAGCAGTTACGACAGGGGCAAGGAGCAGTACTTC. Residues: CASSYDRGKEQYF.

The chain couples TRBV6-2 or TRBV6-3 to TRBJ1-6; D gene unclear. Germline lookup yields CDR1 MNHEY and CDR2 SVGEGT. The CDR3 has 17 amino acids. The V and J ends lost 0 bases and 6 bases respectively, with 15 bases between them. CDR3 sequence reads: CASSYSRSGMTNSPLHF. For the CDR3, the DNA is TGTGCCAGCAGTTACTCCCGATCCGGGATGACTAATTCACCCCTCCACTTT.

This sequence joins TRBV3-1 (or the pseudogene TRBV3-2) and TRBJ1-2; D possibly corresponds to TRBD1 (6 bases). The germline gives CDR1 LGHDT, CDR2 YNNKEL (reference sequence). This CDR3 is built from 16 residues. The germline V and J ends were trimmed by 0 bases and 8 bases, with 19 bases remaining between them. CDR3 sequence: CASSQDVGGASFGYTF. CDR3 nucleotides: TGTGCCAGCAGCCAAGACGTGGGGGGGGCATCGTTCGGCTACACCTTC.

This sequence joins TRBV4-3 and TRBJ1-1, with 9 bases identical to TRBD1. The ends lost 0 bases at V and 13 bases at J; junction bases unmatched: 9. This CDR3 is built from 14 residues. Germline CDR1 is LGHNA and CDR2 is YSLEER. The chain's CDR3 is CASSQDPPDRGVFF. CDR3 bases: TGCGCCAGCAGCCAAGACCCCCCCGACAGGGGGGTTTTCTTT.